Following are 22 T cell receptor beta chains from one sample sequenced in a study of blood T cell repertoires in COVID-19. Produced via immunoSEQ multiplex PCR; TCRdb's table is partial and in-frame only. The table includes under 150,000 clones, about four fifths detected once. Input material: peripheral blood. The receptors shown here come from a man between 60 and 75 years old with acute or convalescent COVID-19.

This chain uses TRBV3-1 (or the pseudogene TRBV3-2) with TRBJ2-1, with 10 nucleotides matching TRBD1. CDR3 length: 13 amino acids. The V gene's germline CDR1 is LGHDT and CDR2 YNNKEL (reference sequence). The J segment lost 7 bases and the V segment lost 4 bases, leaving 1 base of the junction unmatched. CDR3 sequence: CASSRTGGNEQFF. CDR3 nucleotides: TGTGCCAGCAGCCGGACAGGGGGGAATGAGCAGTTCTTC.

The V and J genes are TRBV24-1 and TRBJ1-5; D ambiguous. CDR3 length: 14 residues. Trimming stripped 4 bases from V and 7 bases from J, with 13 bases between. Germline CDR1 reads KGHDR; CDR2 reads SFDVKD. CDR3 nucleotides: TGTGCCACCAGTGAGGAGGGTTATGGACAGCCCCAGCATTTT. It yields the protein CATSEEGYGQPQHF.

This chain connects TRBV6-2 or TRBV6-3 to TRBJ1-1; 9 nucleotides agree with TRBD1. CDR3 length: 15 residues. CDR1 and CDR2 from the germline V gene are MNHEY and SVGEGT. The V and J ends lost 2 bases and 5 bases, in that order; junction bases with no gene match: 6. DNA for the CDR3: TGTGCCAGCAGTTACCGTGGACAGGGGCGTACTGAAGCTTTCTTT. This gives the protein CASSYRGQGRTEAFF.

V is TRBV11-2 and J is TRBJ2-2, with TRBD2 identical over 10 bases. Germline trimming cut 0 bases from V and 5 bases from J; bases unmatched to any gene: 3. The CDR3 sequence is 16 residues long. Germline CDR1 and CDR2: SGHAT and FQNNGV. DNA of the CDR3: TGTGCCAGCAGCTTAGATCAAGCGGGAGGGACCGGGGAGCTGTTTTTT. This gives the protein CASSLDQAGGTGELFF.

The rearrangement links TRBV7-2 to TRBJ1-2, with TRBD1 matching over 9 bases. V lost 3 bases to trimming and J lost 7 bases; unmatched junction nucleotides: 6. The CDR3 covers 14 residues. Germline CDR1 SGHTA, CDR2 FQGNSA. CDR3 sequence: CASSFGQGSLGYTF. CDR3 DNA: TGTGCCAGCAGCTTCGGACAGGGGTCGCTTGGCTACACCTTC.

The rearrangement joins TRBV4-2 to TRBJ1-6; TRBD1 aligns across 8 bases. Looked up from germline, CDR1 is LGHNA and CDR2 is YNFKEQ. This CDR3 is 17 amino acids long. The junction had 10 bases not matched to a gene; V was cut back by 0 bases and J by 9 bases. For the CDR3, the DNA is TGTGCCAGCAGCCAAGATGATCAAGGACAGGGAGGTTCACCCCTCCACTTT. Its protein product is CASSQDDQGQGGSPLHF.

CDR3 sequence reads: CASSVGQYGYTF. CDR3 nucleotide sequence: TGTGCCAGCAGCGTAGGACAGTACGGCTACACCTTC. The chain joins TRBV9 to TRBJ1-2, with a possible D match to TRBD1 (5 bases). Looked up from germline, CDR1 is SGDLS and CDR2 is YYNGEE. Trimming took 0 bases from V and 8 from J, leaving 8 bases between them. CDR3 length: 12 residues.

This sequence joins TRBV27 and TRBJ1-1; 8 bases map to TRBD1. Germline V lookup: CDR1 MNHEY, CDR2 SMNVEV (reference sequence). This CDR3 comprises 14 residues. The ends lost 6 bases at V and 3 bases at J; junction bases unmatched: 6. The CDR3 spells CASSRDRGYTEAFF. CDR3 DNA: TGTGCCAGCAGCCGCGACAGGGGTTACACTGAAGCTTTCTTT.

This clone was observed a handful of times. The CDR3 DNA reads as TGTGCCAGCGGAAGCCGGACAGGCAATGAGCAGTTCTTC. Its protein is CASGSRTGNEQFF. The chain has TRBV25-1 and TRBJ2-1; TRBD1 matches 7 bases. The germline CDR1 and CDR2 sequences are MGHDK and SYGVNS. Germline trimming cut 8 bases from V and 6 bases from J; bases unmatched to any gene: 7. The CDR3 contains 13 residues.

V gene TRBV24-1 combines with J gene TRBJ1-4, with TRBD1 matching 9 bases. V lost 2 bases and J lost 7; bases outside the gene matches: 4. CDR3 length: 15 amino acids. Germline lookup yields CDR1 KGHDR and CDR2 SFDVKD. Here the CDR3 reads CATSDSGQGGEKLFF. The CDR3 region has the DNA TGTGCCACCAGTGATTCGGGACAGGGAGGTGAAAAACTGTTTTTT.

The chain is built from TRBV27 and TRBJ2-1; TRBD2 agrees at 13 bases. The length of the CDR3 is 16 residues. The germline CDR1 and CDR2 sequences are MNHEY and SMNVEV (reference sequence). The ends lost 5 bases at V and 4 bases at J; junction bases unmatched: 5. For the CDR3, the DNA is TGTGCCAGCAGTCCGCGACTAGCGGGAGGATACAATGAGCAGTTCTTC. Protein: CASSPRLAGGYNEQFF.

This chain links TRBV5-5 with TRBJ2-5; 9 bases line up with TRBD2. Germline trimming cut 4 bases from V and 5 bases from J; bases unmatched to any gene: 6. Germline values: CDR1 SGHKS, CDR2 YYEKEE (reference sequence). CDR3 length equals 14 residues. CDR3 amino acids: CASSKIAGVETQYF. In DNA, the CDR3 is TGTGCCAGCAGCAAAATAGCGGGAGTGGAGACCCAGTACTTC.

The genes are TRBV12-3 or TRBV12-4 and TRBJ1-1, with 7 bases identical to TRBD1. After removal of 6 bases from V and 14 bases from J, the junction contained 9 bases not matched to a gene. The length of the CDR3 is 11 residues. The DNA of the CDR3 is TGTGCCAGCAGCAAAGACAGGGTGGGCTTCTTT. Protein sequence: CASSKDRVGFF.

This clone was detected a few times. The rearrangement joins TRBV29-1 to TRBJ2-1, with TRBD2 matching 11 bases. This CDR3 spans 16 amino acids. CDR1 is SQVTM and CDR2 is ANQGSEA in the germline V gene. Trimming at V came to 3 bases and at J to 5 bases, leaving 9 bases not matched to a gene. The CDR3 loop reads CSVDSPLAGGHNEQFF. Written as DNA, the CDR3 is TGCAGCGTTGACTCCCCCCTAGCGGGAGGCCACAATGAGCAGTTCTTC.

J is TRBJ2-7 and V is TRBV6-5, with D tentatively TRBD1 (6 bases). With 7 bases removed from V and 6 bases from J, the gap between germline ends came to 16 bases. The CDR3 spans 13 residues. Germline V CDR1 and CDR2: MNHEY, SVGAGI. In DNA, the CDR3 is TGTGCCAGCAAACACAGGGTTCTCTTCGAGCAGTACTTC. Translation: CASKHRVLFEQYF.

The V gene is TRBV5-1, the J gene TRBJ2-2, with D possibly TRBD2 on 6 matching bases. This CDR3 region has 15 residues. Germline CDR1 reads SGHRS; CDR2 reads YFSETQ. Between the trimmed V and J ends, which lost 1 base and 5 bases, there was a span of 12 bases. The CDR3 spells CASSLPSVGTGELFF. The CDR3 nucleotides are TGCGCCAGCAGCTTGCCTAGCGTTGGAACCGGGGAGCTGTTTTTT.

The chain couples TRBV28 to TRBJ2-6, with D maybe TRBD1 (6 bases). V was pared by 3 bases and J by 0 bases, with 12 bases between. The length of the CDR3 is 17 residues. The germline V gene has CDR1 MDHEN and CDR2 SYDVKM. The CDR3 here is CASSFSRGPSGANVLTF. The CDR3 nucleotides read TGTGCCAGCAGTTTCTCCAGGGGCCCCTCTGGGGCCAACGTCCTGACTTTC.

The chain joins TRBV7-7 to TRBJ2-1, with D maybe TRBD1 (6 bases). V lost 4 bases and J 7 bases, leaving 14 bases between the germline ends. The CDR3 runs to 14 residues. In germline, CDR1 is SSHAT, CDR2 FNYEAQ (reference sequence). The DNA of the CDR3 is TGTGCCAGCAGCTCGACGACAGGTTTGAATGAGCAGTTCTTC. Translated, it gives CASSSTTGLNEQFF.

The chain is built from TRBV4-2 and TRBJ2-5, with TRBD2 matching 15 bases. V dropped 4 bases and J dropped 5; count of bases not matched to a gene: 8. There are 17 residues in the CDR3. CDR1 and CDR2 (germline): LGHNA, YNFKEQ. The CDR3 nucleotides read TGTGCCAGCAGCCCCCGGACTAGCGGGGGGGCCGGGGAGACCCAGTACTTC. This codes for CASSPRTSGGAGETQYF.

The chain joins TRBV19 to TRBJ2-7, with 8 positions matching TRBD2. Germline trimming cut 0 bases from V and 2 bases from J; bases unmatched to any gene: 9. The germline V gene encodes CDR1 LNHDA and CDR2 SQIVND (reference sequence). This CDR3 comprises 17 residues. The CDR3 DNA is TGTGCCAGTAGTATAGAGTGGCGGCGGGGGGCCACCTACGAGCAGTACTTC. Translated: CASSIEWRRGATYEQYF.

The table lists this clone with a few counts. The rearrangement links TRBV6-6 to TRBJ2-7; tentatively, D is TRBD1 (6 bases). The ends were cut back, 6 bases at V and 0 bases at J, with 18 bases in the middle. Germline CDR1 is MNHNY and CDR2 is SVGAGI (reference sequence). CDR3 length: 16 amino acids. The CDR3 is CASSPTRRTASYEQYF. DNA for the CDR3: TGTGCCAGCAGCCCCACGAGGAGGACAGCCTCCTACGAGCAGTACTTC.

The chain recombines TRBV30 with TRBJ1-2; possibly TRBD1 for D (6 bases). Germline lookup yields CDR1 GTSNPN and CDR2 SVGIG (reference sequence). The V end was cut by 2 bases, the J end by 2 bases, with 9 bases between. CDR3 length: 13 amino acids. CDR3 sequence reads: CAWSSGTNYGYTF. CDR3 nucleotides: TGTGCCTGGAGTTCAGGGACAAACTATGGCTACACCTTC.